These 31 T cell receptor beta chains came from one sample sequenced in a study of blood T cell repertoires in COVID-19 (dated by TCRdb to the early 2020s). Library prep was done by the immunoSEQ multiplex PCR assay. In TCRdb, the immuneACCESS table is reduced to in-frame sequences with V and J assigned. These tables do not hold every clone; where another copy was compared, an unresolved V gene accounts for under half, and the others remain unexplained. For this sample the table gives 200,000 to 250,000 clones, of which roughly nine tenths were detected only once. The top ten clones comprise 2% to 2.5% of the sample. Sequenced input: peripheral blood. The receptor source for this set is a woman between 50 and 59 years old with acute or convalescent COVID-19.

V gene TRBV29-1 combines with J gene TRBJ2-1, with D unresolved. The V end lost 6 bases, the J end lost 4 bases, and 10 bases lay between the germline ends. This CDR3 is built from 12 residues. Per germline, CDR1 SQVTM and CDR2 ANQGSEA. The CDR3 loop is CSVPGFYNEQFF. In nucleotides, the CDR3 is TGCAGCGTCCCTGGCTTTTACAATGAGCAGTTCTTC.

This sequence joins TRBV4-2 and TRBJ2-5, with D possibly matching TRBD2 (6 bases). Deletions cut 5 bases from V and 5 bases from J, with 15 bases between. The CDR3 contains 14 residues. Per the germline V gene, CDR1 is LGHNA and CDR2 is YNFKEQ. Here the CDR3 reads CASSGTQEGETQYF. CDR3 in DNA: TGTGCCAGCAGCGGGACTCAGGAGGGTGAGACCCAGTACTTC.

In DNA, the CDR3 is TGTGCCAGCAGTCGAACAACAGGGCTCTACGAGCAGTACTTC. Protein sequence: CASSRTTGLYEQYF. The chain uses TRBV6-2 or TRBV6-3 and TRBJ2-7, with D possibly matching TRBD1 (6 bases). Germline V CDR1 and CDR2: MNHEY, SVGEGT. Trimming removed 5 bases from V and 3 bases from J, with 14 bases in between. The CDR3 sequence is 14 residues long.

This chain links TRBV18 with TRBJ2-1; TRBD1 might be the D (6 bases). The CDR3 spans 16 residues. Germline CDR1 is KGHSH and CDR2 is LQKENI. V dropped 2 bases and J dropped 4 bases, with 15 bases sitting between them. CDR3 coding DNA: TGTGCCAGCTCACCAAGGCCCCCACAGGGATACAATGAGCAGTTCTTC. Amino acid sequence: CASSPRPPQGYNEQFF.

Here the CDR3 DNA reads TGTGCCAGCAGTTTGTCTGGACAGAGGGCCCAGCATTTT. Residues: CASSLSGQRAQHF. V and J are TRBV12-3 or TRBV12-4 and TRBJ1-5, with D perhaps TRBD1 (6 bases). The CDR3 totals 13 residues. V dropped 3 bases and J dropped 11 bases, with 14 bases sitting between them.

The rearrangement uses TRBV4-3 and TRBJ2-1; 11 positions match TRBD2. The CDR3 consists of 19 residues. Germline CDR1 and CDR2: LGHNA and YSLEER. V shed 0 bases and J 2 bases; nucleotides not matched to a gene: 9. The CDR3 DNA reads as TGCGCCAGCAGCCAAGATACGGCTAGCGGGGGGAGACCCTACAATGAGCAGTTCTTC. Its protein product is CASSQDTASGGRPYNEQFF.

The chain is built from TRBV5-4 and TRBJ2-1; D may be TRBD2 (6 bases). The CDR3 totals 15 residues. Trimming took off 2 bases at V and 7 bases at J, with 16 bases between the two ends. Germline CDR1 SGHNT, CDR2 YYREEE (reference sequence). The CDR3 protein is CASSFGTAGINEQFF. The CDR3 region has the DNA TGTGCCAGCAGCTTTGGGACTGCAGGGATTAATGAGCAGTTCTTC. Together with reference TRBV5-4 and TRBJ2-1, the CDR3 gives the full variable domain: ETGVTQSPTHLIKTRGQQVTLRCSSQSGHNTVSWYQQALGQGPQFIFQYYREEENGRGNFPPRFSGLQFPNYSSELNVNALELDDSALYLCASSFGTAGINEQFFGPGTRLTVL.

This chain links TRBV5-1 with TRBJ1-1, with a weak D call TRBD1 (5 bases). Trimming removed 6 bases from V and 2 bases from J, with 14 bases in between. This CDR3 is 14 amino acids long. Looked up from germline, CDR1 is SGHRS and CDR2 is YFSETQ. The CDR3 sequence: CASKFGRANTEAFF. The DNA of the CDR3 is TGCGCCAGCAAATTTGGCAGGGCAAACACTGAAGCTTTCTTT.

This chain links TRBV19 with TRBJ1-6, with D possibly TRBD1 on 6 matching bases. Trimming took off 7 bases at V and 8 bases at J, with 12 bases between the two ends. Germline CDR1 reads LNHDA; CDR2 reads SQIVND (reference sequence). This CDR3 is built from 13 residues. The CDR3 spells CASKTGRDSPLHF. Written as DNA, the CDR3 is TGTGCCAGTAAAACAGGGAGGGATTCACCCCTCCACTTT.

The chain couples TRBV5-6 to TRBJ2-1; a weak D match, TRBD2 (5 bases). The V gene's germline CDR1 is SGHDT and CDR2 YYEEEE. Trimming stripped 3 bases from V and 7 bases from J, with 8 bases between. CDR3 length: 12 amino acids. CDR3 sequence reads: CASSSGGNEQFF. In DNA form, the CDR3 reads TGTGCCAGCAGCTCGGGCGGGAATGAGCAGTTCTTC.

This clone showed up just once. The chain has TRBV27 and TRBJ2-7; D possibly corresponds to TRBD2 (6 bases). V lost 6 bases and J lost 5, with 20 bases in between. Germline CDR1 reads MNHEY; CDR2 reads SMNVEV (reference sequence). This CDR3 is 15 amino acids long. The CDR3 DNA reads TGTGCCAGCAGAGGACTACTCCGGAGAATCGACGAGCAGTACTTC. Translated, it gives CASRGLLRRIDEQYF.

The CDR3: CASRPNRGLSYEQYF. The CDR3 region has the DNA TGTGCCAGCAGGCCCAACAGGGGGCTTTCCTACGAGCAGTACTTC. The chain has TRBV6-5 and TRBJ2-7; TRBD1 matches 9 bases. CDR3 length: 15 amino acids. Looked up from germline, CDR1 is MNHEY and CDR2 is SVGAGI. V lost 6 bases, J lost 1 base, and 7 bases stayed unmatched.

This clone was found a few times. The chain is built from TRBV7-2 and TRBJ2-5; 8 positions agree with TRBD2. V shed 4 bases, J shed 5 bases, and the junction held 9 bases outside the gene matches. Germline V gene sequence: CDR1 SGHTA, CDR2 FQGNSA. CDR3 length equals 15 residues. The CDR3 loop reads CASSWTAGGAETQYF. In DNA, the CDR3 is TGTGCCAGCAGCTGGACGGCGGGAGGAGCGGAGACCCAGTACTTC. The full variable domain, its missing parts supplied by reference TRBV7-2 and TRBJ2-5, is GAGVSQSPSNKVTEKGKDVELRCDPISGHTALYWYRQSLGQGLEFLIYFQGNSAPDKSGLPSDRFSAERTGGSVSTLTIQRTQQEDSAVYLCASSWTAGGAETQYFGPGTRLLVL.

This chain links TRBV10-3 with TRBJ1-1; 8 bases line up with TRBD1. CDR3 length: 15 amino acids. Trimming removed 1 base from V and 6 bases from J; junction bases left unmatched: 7. Germline V CDR1 and CDR2: ENHRY, SYGVKD. CDR3 region: CAISEFSGGAAEAFF. The CDR3, as DNA: TGTGCCATCAGTGAGTTCTCAGGGGGCGCGGCTGAAGCTTTCTTT.

V usage is TRBV5-1 and J usage is TRBJ1-3; 7 positions match TRBD1. V was clipped by 0 bases and J by 0 bases; unmatched bases: 6. The CDR3 covers 17 residues. Germline V gene sequence: CDR1 SGHRS, CDR2 YFSETQ. The CDR3 region is CASSLGGTAHSGNTIYF. The CDR3 bases are TGCGCCAGCAGCTTGGGTGGGACAGCACACTCTGGAAACACCATATATTTT.

The chain is built from TRBV27 and TRBJ2-1; D possibly corresponds to TRBD2 (5 bases). With 2 bases removed from V and 7 bases from J, the gap between germline ends came to 12 bases. Germline V gene data show CDR1 as MNHEY and CDR2 as SMNVEV (reference sequence). This CDR3 has 14 amino acids. CDR3 DNA sequence: TGTGCCAGCAGTTTAAGTATTTCGGGAAATGAGCAGTTCTTC. It yields the protein CASSLSISGNEQFF.

The V call is TRBV7-2, the J call TRBJ1-5; 7 nucleotides agree with TRBD1. This CDR3 comprises 15 residues. Germline lookup yields CDR1 SGHTA and CDR2 FQGNSA. Unmatched junction bases numbered 3, after V lost 1 base and J lost 3 bases. The CDR3 coding sequence is TGTGCCAGCAGCTTAGTGGGACAGAACAATCAGCCCCAGCATTTT. This translates into CASSLVGQNNQPQHF. The entire variable domain, with the rest obtained from reference TRBV7-2 and TRBJ1-5, is as follows: GAGVSQSPSNKVTEKGKDVELRCDPISGHTALYWYRQSLGQGLEFLIYFQGNSAPDKSGLPSDRFSAERTGGSVSTLTIQRTQQEDSAVYLCASSLVGQNNQPQHFGDGTRLSIL.

The CDR3 DNA follows: TGTGCCAGCAGCTTACGTGGGGCCCCCTACACAGATACGCAGTATTTT. Protein product: CASSLRGAPYTDTQYF. V is TRBV7-2 and J is TRBJ2-3; D perhaps matches TRBD1 (5 bases). The CDR3 runs 16 residues. V lost 2 bases to trimming and J lost 2 bases, with 14 bases between them. Germline-derived CDR1 and CDR2 are SGHTA and FQGNSA.

The J gene is TRBJ2-7, the V gene TRBV11-2, with D possibly being TRBD1 (5 bases). Between the trimmed V and J ends, which lost 0 bases and 6 bases, there was a span of 18 bases. The CDR3 is made up of 16 amino acids. The germline V gene encodes CDR1 SGHAT and CDR2 FQNNGV. The CDR3 reads CASSLDLDYQGFEQYF. In DNA form, the CDR3 reads TGTGCCAGCAGCTTAGATCTGGATTATCAGGGTTTCGAGCAGTACTTC.

This chain uses TRBV7-2 with TRBJ1-1; 7 bases align to TRBD1. V shed 8 bases, J shed 5 bases, and the junction held 5 bases outside the gene matches. This CDR3 spans 12 amino acids. Germline V gene data show CDR1 as SGHTA and CDR2 as FQGNSA. CDR3 amino acids: CASGTGVTEAFF. In DNA, the CDR3 is TGTGCCAGCGGAACAGGGGTTACTGAAGCTTTCTTT.

This clone has only a few counts. The rearrangement uses TRBV5-3 and TRBJ1-5; D call uncertain. TRBV5-3 is assigned to the ORF class and has an uncertain function. V lost 8 bases and J 0 bases, leaving 6 bases between the germline ends. This CDR3 region has 12 residues. The CDR3 DNA reads as TGTGCCAGGCACTATAGCAATCAGCCCCAGCATTTT. The encoded protein is CARHYSNQPQHF.

The chain couples TRBV5-1 to TRBJ2-1; 10 nucleotides agree with TRBD2. Per germline, CDR1 SGHRS and CDR2 YFSETQ. This CDR3 contains 16 residues. Trimming cost V 3 bases and J 6 bases; bases outside gene matches: 9. The CDR3 region has the DNA TGCGCCAGCAGCTCCAAAGCGGGAGGGCCGGGCAATGAGCAGTTCTTC. Amino acids: CASSSKAGGPGNEQFF. Full variable domain (outside the CDR3, taken from reference TRBV5-1 and TRBJ2-1): KAGVTQTPRYLIKTRGQQVTLSCSPISGHRSVSWYQQTPGQGLQFLFEYFSETQRNKGNFPGRFSGRQFSNSRSEMNVSTLELGDSALYLCASSSKAGGPGNEQFFGPGTRLTVL.

The chain is built from TRBV6-4 and TRBJ1-6; D not certain. The CDR3 length is 13 residues. Germline CDR1 reads MRHNA; CDR2 reads SNTAGT. The V gene lost 3 bases and the J gene lost 7 bases, with 7 bases spanning the gap. The CDR3 DNA reads TGTGCCAGCAGTGATTCGTTGAATTCACCCCTCCACTTT. As protein: CASSDSLNSPLHF.

V and J are TRBV7-2 and TRBJ1-2; TRBD1 matches 10 bases. The CDR3 runs to 14 residues. Germline V CDR1 and CDR2: SGHTA, FQGNSA. V gave up 7 bases and J gave up 5 bases; unmatched junction bases: 7. The CDR3, as DNA: TGTGCCAGCACACGGGACAGGGGAGGGTATGGCTACACCTTC. Translated, it gives CASTRDRGGYGYTF.

The chain carries TRBV5-8 and TRBJ2-3, with D unclear. CDR1 and CDR2 (germline): SGHTS, YDEGEE. V shed 1 base and J shed 4 bases, with 4 bases lying between them. This CDR3 spans 12 amino acids. The CDR3 DNA sequence: TGTGCCAGCAGCTTGTACTCAGATACGCAGTATTTT. It is translated as CASSLYSDTQYF.

The chain has TRBV6-6 and TRBJ2-7; D may be TRBD1 (6 bases). In germline, CDR1 is MNHNY, CDR2 SVGAGI (reference sequence). This CDR3 has 13 amino acids. The V end lost 5 bases, the J end lost 5 bases, and 13 bases lay between the germline ends. In DNA, the CDR3 is TGTGCCAGCAGTCTGGGGGCTTGGGACGAGCAGTACTTC. This codes for CASSLGAWDEQYF.

This chain links TRBV7-2 with TRBJ1-6; TRBD1 is a possible D gene (6 bases). The V end lost 4 bases, the J end lost 7 bases, and 14 bases lay between the germline ends. Germline-derived CDR1 and CDR2 are SGHTA and FQGNSA. CDR3 length equals 15 residues. CDR3 residues: CASSSGADGNSPLHF. In DNA, the CDR3 is TGTGCCAGCAGCTCAGGGGCGGACGGGAATTCACCCCTCCACTTT.

This chain joins TRBV7-9 and TRBJ1-5, with a possible D match to TRBD1 (5 bases). CDR1 and CDR2 from the germline V gene are SEHNR and FQNEAQ (reference sequence). Trimming removed 0 bases at V and 5 bases at J, with 5 bases between. This CDR3 has 13 residues. The CDR3 DNA follows: TGTGCCAGCAGCTTAGCCAGGGATCAGCCCCAGCATTTT. It encodes CASSLARDQPQHF. The full variable domain, with the rest looked up from reference TRBV7-9 and TRBJ1-5, is DTGVSQNPRHKITKRGQNVTFRCDPISEHNRLYWYRQTLGQGPEFLTYFQNEAQLEKSRLLSDRFSAERPKGSFSTLEIQRTEQGDSAMYLCASSLARDQPQHFGDGTRLSIL.

The chain employs TRBV10-1 and TRBJ2-2; 8 bases match TRBD1. The germline V gene encodes CDR1 WNHNN and CDR2 SYGVQD (reference sequence). This CDR3 is 14 amino acids long. The ends lost 2 bases at V and 4 bases at J; junction bases unmatched: 0. This CDR3 reads CASSEGQGTGELFF. The CDR3 DNA reads TGCGCCAGCAGTGAGGGACAGGGCACCGGGGAGCTGTTTTTT.

The rearrangement uses TRBV9 and TRBJ1-1; TRBD1 is a possible D gene (5 bases). The CDR3 has 13 residues. V was shortened by 5 bases and J by 4 bases, with 12 bases between the two germline ends. Germline loops: CDR1 SGDLS, CDR2 YYNGEE. CDR3 loop: CASSLRRGTEAFF. The CDR3 nucleotides read TGTGCCAGCAGTCTGAGGAGGGGCACTGAAGCTTTCTTT.

V usage is TRBV7-8 and J usage is TRBJ1-1; D is perhaps TRBD1 (6 bases). V lost 5 bases and J lost 3, with 13 bases in between. The CDR3 runs 14 residues. CDR1 and CDR2 from the germline V gene are SGHVS and FQNEAQ. CDR3 region: CASSSTQGHTEAFF. The DNA for the CDR3 is TGTGCCAGCAGCAGCACACAGGGTCACACTGAAGCTTTCTTT. Full variable domain (missing parts from reference TRBV7-8 and TRBJ1-1): GAGVSQSPRYKVAKRGQDVALRCDPISGHVSLFWYQQALGQGPEFLTYFQNEAQLDKSGLPSDRFFAERPEGSVSTLKIQRTQQEDSAVYLCASSSTQGHTEAFFGQGTRLTVV.